This paragraph reports one T cell receptor beta chain. Its target is not known. TCRdb's copy holds only in-frame clones and misses some; the assay was immunoSEQ multiplex PCR. Of under 95,000 clones in the sample, over 75% are singletons; the top ten hold about 16%. This sample was included in a study of T cell responses to AZD1222 COVID-19 vaccine. Study observations and caveats: Seropositive status at baseline applied to only five or six AZD1222 recipients. Targets within unmutated variant regions were reportedly found for nearly half of spike-specific TCRs.

V lost 0 bases and J 7 bases, leaving 10 bases between the germline ends. Germline CDR1 and CDR2: LGHNA and YNFKEQ. This CDR3 has 14 amino acids. This TCR came from an adult in good health. The genes are TRBV4-2 and TRBJ2-1, with D unclear. The sequenced sample was peripheral blood, obtained on day 0 of AZD1222 vaccination. The CDR3 region has the DNA TGTGCCAGCAGCCAAGATGCGGCAATGAATGAGCAGTTCTTC. Protein sequence: CASSQDAAMNEQFF.